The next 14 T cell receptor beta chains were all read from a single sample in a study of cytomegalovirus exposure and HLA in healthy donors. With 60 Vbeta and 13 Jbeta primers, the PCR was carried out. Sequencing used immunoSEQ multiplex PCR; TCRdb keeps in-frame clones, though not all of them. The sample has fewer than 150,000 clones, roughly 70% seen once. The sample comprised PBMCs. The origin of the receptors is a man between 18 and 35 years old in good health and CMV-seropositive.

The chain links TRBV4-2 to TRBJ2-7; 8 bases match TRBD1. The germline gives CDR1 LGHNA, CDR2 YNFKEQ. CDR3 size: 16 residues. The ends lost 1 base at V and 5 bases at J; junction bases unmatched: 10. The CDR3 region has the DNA TGTGCCAGCAGCCAAGCCCTTACAGGGGGTAGGGACGAGCAGTACTTC. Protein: CASSQALTGGRDEQYF.

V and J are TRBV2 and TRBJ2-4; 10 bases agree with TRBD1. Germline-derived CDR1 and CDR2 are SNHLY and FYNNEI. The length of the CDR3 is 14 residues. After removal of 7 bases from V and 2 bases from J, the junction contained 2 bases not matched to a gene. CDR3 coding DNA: TGTGCCAGCAAGACAGGGGGCTCCAAAAACATTCAGTACTTC. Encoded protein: CASKTGGSKNIQYF.

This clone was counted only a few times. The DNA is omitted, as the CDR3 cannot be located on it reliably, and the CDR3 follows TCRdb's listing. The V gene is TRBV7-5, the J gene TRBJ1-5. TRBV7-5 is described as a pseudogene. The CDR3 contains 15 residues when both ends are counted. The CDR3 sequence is CVRSSVGGGNQPQHF.

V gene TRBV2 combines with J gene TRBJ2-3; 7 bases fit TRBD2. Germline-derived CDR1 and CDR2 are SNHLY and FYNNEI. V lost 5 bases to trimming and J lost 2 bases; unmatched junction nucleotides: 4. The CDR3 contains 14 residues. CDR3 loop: CASSFLAVTDTQYF. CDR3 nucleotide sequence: TGTGCCAGCAGTTTTCTAGCGGTCACAGATACGCAGTATTTT.

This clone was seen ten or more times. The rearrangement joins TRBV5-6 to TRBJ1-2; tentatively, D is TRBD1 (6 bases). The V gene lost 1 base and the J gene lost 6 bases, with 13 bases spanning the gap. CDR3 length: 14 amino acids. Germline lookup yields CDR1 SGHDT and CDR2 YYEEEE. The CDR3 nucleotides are TGTGCCAGCAGCTTGAGGGGGTGGACGAATGGCTACACCTTC. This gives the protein CASSLRGWTNGYTF.

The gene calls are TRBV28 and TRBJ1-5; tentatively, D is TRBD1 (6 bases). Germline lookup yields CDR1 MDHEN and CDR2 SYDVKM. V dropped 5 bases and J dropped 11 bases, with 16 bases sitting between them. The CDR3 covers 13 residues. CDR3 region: CASSPTSRTAQHF. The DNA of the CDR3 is TGTGCCAGCAGTCCCACATCTCGGACAGCCCAGCATTTT.

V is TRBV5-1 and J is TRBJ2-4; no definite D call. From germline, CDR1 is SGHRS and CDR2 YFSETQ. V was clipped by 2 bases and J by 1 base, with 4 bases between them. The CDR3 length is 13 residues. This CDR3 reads CASSFGAKNIQYF. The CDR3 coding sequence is TGCGCCAGCAGCTTCGGGGCCAAAAACATTCAGTACTTC.

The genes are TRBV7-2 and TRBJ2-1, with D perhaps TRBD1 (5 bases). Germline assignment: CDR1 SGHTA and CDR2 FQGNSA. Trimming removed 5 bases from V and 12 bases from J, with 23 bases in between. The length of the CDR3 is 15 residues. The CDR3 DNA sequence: TGTGCCAGCAGCCCCCCAGTGACTGCCCCAAGGGGGCAGTTCTTC. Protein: CASSPPVTAPRGQFF. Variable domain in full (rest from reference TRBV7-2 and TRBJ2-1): GAGVSQSPSNKVTEKGKDVELRCDPISGHTALYWYRQSLGQGLEFLIYFQGNSAPDKSGLPSDRFSAERTGGSVSTLTIQRTQQEDSAVYLCASSPPVTAPRGQFFGPGTRLTVL.

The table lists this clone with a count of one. The CDR3: CASSQVGTVLITDTQYF. In nucleotides, the CDR3 is TGTGCCAGCAGCCAAGTCGGGACTGTATTGATCACAGATACGCAGTATTTT. This chain links TRBV14 with TRBJ2-3, with D possibly TRBD2 on 6 matching bases. Looked up from germline, CDR1 is SGHDN and CDR2 is FVKESK. The CDR3 has 17 amino acids. The V gene lost 1 base and the J gene lost 2 bases, with 16 bases spanning the gap.

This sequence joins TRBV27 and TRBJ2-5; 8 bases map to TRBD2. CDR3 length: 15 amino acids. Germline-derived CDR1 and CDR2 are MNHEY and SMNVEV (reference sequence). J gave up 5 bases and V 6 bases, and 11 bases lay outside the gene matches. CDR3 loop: CASRESSGGLETQYF. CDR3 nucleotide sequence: TGTGCCAGCAGAGAGAGCTCGGGGGGGTTGGAGACCCAGTACTTC.

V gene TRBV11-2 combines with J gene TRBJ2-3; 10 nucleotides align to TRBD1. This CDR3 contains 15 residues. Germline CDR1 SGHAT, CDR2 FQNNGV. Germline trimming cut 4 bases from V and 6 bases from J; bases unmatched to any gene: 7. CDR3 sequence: CASSSRTGGWDTQYF. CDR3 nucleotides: TGTGCCAGCAGCTCCAGGACAGGGGGATGGGATACGCAGTATTTT.

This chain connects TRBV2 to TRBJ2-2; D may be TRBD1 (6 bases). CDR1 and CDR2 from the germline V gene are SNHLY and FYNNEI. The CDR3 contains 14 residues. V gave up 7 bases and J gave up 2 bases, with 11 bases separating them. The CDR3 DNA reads TGTGCCAGCACCACGGACAGTAACACCGGGGAGCTGTTTTTT. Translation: CASTTDSNTGELFF.

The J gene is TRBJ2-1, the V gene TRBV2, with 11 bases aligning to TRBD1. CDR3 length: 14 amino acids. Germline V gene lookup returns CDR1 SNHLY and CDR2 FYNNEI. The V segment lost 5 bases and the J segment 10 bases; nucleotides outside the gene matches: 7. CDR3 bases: TGTGCCAGCAGTAGAACGGACAGGGGGCGCGAGCAGTTCTTC. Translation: CASSRTDRGREQFF.

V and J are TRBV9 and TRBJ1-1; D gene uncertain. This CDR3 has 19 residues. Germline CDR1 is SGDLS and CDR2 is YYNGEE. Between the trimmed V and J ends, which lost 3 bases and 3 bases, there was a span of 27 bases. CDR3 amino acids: CASSAGGSWVLPADTEAFF. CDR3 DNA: TGTGCCAGCAGCGCCGGAGGCAGCTGGGTTCTCCCTGCGGACACTGAAGCTTTCTTT.